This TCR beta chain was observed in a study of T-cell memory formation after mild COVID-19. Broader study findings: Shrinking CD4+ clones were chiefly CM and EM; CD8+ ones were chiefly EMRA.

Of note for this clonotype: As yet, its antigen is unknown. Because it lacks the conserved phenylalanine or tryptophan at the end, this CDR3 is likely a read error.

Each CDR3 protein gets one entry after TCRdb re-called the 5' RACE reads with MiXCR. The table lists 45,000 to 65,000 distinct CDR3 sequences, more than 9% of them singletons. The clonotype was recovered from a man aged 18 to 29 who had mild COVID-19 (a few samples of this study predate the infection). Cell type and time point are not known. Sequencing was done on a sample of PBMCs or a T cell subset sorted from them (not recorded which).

The CDR3 protein is CASSFGTSTDTQYL. The CDR3 coding sequence is TGCGCCAGCAGCTTCGGTACTAGCACAGATACGCAGTATCTT. The genes are TRBV5-1 and TRBJ2-3; the D is unclear. Germline CDR1 reads SGHRS; CDR2 reads YFSETQ. Trimming shortened V by 2 bases and J by 0 bases, and 7 bases separated the two germline ends. The length of the CDR3 is 14 residues.